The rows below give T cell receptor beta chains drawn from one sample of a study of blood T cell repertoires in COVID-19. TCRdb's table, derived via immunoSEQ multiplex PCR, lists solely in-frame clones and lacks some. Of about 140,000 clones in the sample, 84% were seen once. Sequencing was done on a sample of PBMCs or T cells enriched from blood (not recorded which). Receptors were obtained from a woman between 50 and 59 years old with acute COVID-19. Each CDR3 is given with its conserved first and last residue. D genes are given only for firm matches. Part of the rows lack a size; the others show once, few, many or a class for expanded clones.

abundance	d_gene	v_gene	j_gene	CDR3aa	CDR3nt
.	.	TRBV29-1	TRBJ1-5	CSVAGVGQPQHF	TGCAGCGTCGCAGGTGTCGGTCAGCCCCAGCATTTT
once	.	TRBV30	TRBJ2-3	CAWRPTGTSTDTQYF	TGTGCCTGGAGACCCACGGGGACTAGCACAGATACGCAGTATTTT
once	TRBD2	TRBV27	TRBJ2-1	CASKKPGTISEQFF	TGTGCCAGCAAAAAACCTGGGACTATCAGTGAGCAGTTCTTC
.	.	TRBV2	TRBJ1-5	CASRRTADNQPQHF	TGTGCCAGCAGGAGGACAGCTGACAATCAGCCCCAGCATTTT
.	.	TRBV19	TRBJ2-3	CASGFRAGLDTQYF	TGTGCCAGTGGTTTTCGGGCGGGGCTGGATACGCAGTATTTT
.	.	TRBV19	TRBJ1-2	CASTTRGSPYYGYTF	TGTGCCAGTACCACGCGCGGGTCCCCCTACTATGGCTACACCTTC
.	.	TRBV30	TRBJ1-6	CAWMSLNNSPLHF	TGTGCCTGGATGTCGCTAAATAATTCACCCCTCCACTTT
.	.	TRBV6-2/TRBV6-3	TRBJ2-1	CASSGQGNYNEQFF	TGTGCCAGCAGTGGCCAGGGGAACTACAATGAGCAGTTCTTC
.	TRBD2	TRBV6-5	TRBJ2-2	CASSSTGGARTGELFF	TGTGCCAGCAGTTCCACGGGGGGGGCGAGGACCGGGGAGCTGTTTTTT
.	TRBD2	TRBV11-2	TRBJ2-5	CASSLNPRTSGTQETQYF	TGTGCCAGCAGCCTCAATCCCCGGACTAGCGGGACCCAAGAGACCCAGTACTTC
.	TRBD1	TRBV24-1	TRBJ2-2	CATSRGPVNTGELFF	TGTGCCACCAGCAGGGGGCCTGTGAACACCGGGGAGCTGTTTTTT
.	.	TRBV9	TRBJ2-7	CASSVGGSPYEQYF	TGTGCCAGCAGCGTAGGAGGGAGTCCCTACGAGCAGTACTTC
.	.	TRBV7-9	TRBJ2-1	CAPRVASSSYNEQFF	TGTGCCCCCCGGGTGGCGTCTAGCTCCTACAATGAGCAGTTCTTC
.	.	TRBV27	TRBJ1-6	CASHELVVLRSPLHF	TGTGCCAGCCACGAGCTAGTTGTACTTAGGTCACCCCTCCACTTT
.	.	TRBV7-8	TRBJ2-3	CASSRGASLSTDTQYF	TGTGCCAGCAGCCGCGGGGCTAGCCTTAGCACAGATACGCAGTATTTT
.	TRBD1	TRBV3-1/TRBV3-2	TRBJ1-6	CASSHGPGTGNSPLHF	TGTGCCAGCAGCCATGGTCCCGGGACAGGAAATTCACCCCTCCACTTT
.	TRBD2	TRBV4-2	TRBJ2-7	CASSPRGSGGYEQYF	TGTGCCAGCAGCCCGCGAGGGAGCGGGGGCTACGAGCAGTACTTC
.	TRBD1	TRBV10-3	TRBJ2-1	CAIRKDRGSYNEQFF	TGTGCCATCAGAAAGGACAGGGGCTCCTACAATGAGCAGTTCTTC
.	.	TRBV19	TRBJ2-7	CASNGGTSYEQYF	TGTGCCAGTAATGGCGGGACCTCCTACGAGCAGTACTTC
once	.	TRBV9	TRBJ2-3	CASSPTGYETDTQYF	TGTGCCAGCAGCCCCACGGGGTACGAGACAGATACGCAGTATTTT